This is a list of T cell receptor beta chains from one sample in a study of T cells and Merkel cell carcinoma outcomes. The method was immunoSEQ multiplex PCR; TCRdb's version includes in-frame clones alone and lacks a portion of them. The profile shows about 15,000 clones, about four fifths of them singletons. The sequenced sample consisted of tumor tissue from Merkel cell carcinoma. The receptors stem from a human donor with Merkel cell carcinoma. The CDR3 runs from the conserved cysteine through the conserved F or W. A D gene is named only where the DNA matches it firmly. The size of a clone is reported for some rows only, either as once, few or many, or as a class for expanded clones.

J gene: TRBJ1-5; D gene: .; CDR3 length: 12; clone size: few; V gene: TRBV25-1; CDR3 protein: CARRGVGQPQHF; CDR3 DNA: TGTGCCCGGCGGGGGGTTGGCCAGCCCCAGCATTTT
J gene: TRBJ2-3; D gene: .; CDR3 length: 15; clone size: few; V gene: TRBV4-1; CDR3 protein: CASNRRAESTDTQYF; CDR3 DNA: TGCGCCAGCAACCGTCGAGCGGAATCCACAGATACGCAGTATTTT
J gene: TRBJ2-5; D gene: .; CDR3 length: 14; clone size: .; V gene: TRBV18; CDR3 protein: CASSPPQGQETQYF; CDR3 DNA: TGTGCCAGCTCACCACCACAGGGACAAGAGACCCAGTACTTC
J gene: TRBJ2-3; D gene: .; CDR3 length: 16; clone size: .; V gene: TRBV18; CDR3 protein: CASSRTGSKVTDTQYF; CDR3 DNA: TGTGCCAGCTCACGAACCGGGAGCAAAGTCACAGATACGCAGTATTTT
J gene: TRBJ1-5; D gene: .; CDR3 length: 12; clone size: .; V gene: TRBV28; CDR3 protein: CASSRGSQPQHF; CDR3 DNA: TGTGCCAGCAGCCGGGGTTCTCAGCCCCAGCATTTT
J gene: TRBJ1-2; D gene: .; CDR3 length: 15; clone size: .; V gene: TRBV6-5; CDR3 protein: CASSYRPRGFYGYTF; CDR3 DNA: TGTGCCAGCAGTTACCGCCCTCGGGGTTTCTATGGCTACACCTTC
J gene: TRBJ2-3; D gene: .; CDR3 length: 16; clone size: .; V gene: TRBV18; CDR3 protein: CASSPPNQLRTDTQYF; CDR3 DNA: TGTGCCAGCTCACCACCTAACCAGCTTCGCACAGATACGCAGTATTTT
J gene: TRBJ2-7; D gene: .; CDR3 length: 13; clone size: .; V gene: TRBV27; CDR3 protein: CASRKDPSYEQYF; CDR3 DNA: TGTGCCAGCAGAAAAGATCCCTCCTACGAGCAGTACTTC
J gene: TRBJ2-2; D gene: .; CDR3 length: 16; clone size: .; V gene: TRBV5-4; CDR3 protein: CASSLARGQGTGELFF; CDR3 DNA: TGTGCCAGCAGCTTGGCTCGGGGGCAGGGCACCGGGGAGCTGTTTTTT
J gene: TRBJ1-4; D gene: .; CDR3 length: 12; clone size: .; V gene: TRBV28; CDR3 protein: CASCGGNEKLFF; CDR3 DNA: TGTGCCAGCTGCGGGGGTAATGAAAAACTGTTTTTT
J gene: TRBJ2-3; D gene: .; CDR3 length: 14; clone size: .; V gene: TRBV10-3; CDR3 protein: CAILGPGHTDTQYF; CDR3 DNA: TGTGCCATATTAGGCCCGGGTCACACAGATACGCAGTATTTT
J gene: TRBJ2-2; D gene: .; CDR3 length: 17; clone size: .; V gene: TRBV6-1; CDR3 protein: CASSENLGRARTGELFF; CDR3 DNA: TGTGCCAGCAGTGAAAACCTCGGGCGGGCGCGCACCGGGGAGCTGTTTTTT
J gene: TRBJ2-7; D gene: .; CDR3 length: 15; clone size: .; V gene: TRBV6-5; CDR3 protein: CASSRTLWTNYEQYF; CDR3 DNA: TGTGCCAGCAGCCGCACCCTATGGACCAACTACGAGCAGTACTTC
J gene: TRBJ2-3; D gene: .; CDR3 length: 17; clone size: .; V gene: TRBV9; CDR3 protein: CASSNPSTGESTDTQYF; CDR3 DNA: TGTGCCAGCAGCAACCCCTCCACGGGAGAGAGCACAGATACGCAGTATTTT
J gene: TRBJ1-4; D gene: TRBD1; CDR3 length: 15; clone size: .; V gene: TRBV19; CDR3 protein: CASSPGQAINEKLFF; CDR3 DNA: TGTGCCAGTAGTCCGGGACAGGCCATTAATGAAAAACTGTTTTTT
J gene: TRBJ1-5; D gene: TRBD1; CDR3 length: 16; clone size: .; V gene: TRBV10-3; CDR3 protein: CAISEKRGTGDQPQHF; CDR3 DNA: TGTGCCATCAGTGAGAAACGAGGGACAGGAGATCAGCCCCAGCATTTT
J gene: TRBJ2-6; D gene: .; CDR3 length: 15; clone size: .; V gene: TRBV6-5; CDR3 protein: CASSSDSSGANVLTF; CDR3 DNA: TGTGCCAGCAGTTCCGACTCCTCTGGGGCCAACGTCCTGACTTTC
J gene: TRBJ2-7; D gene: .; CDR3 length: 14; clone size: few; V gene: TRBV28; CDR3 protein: CASSPRGTSGEQYF; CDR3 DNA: TGTGCCAGCAGTCCCAGGGGCACCTCCGGGGAGCAGTACTTC
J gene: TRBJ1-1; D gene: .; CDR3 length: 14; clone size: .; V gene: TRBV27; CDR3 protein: CASSFRQYDTEAFF; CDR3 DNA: TGTGCCAGCAGTTTCAGACAATACGACACTGAAGCTTTCTTT
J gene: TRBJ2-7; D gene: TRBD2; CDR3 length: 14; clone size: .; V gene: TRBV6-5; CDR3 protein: CASRETSGSYEQYF; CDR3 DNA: TGTGCCAGCAGGGAGACTAGCGGATCCTACGAGCAGTACTTC
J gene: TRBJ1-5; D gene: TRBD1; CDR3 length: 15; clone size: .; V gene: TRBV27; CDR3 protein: CASNLDRGSNQPQHF; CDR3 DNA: TGTGCCAGCAACCTGGACAGGGGAAGCAATCAGCCCCAGCATTTT
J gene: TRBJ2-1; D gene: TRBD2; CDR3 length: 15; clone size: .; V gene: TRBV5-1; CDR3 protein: CASSFGGGSYNEQFF; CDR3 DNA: TGCGCCAGCAGCTTTGGGGGGGGTTCCTACAATGAGCAGTTCTTC
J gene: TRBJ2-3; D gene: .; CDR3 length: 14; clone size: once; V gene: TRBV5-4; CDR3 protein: CASSGPSSTDTQYF; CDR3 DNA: TGTGCCAGCAGCGGGCCCTCTAGCACAGATACGCAGTATTTT
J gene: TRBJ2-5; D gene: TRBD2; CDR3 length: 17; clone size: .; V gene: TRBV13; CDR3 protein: CASSQRASGRLGETQYF; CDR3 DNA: TGTGCCAGCAGCCAGCGGGCTAGCGGGAGGTTAGGGGAGACCCAGTACTTC
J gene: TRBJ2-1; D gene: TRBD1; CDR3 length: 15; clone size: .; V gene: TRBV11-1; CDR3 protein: CASSFRQGMNNEQFF; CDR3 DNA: TGTGCCAGCAGCTTCCGACAGGGGATGAACAATGAGCAGTTCTTC
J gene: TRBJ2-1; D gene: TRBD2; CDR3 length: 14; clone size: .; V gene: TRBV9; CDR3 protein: CASSVTSGGDEQFF; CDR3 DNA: TGTGCCAGCAGCGTGACTAGCGGGGGGGATGAGCAGTTCTTC
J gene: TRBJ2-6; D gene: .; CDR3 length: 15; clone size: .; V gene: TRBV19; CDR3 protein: CASARVEAGANVLTF; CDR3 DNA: TGTGCCTCAGCGCGGGTCGAGGCTGGGGCCAACGTCCTGACTTTC
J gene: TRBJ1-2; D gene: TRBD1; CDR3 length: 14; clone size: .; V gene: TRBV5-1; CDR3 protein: CASSLGTGGNGYTF; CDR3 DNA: TGCGCCAGCAGCTTGGGGACAGGGGGCAATGGCTACACCTTC
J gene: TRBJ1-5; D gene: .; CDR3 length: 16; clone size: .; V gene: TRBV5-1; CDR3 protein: CASSLGPTGDNQPQHF; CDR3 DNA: TGCGCCAGCAGCTTAGGTCCCACAGGAGACAATCAGCCCCAGCATTTT
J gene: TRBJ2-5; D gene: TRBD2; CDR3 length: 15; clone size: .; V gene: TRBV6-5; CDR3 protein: CASHAWAGVEETQYF; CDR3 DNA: TGTGCCTCCCATGCTTGGGCGGGAGTCGAGGAGACCCAGTACTTC
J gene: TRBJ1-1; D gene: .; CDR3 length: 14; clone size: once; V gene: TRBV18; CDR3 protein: CASSPSGQLTEAFF; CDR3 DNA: TGTGCCAGCTCCCCCTCGGGACAACTCACTGAAGCTTTCTTT
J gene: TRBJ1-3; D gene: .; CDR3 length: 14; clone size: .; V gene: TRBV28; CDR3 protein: CASRFQSSGNTIYF; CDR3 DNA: TGTGCCAGCAGGTTTCAGAGCTCTGGAAACACCATATATTTT
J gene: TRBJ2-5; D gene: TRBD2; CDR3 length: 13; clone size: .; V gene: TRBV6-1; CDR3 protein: CASVREVRETQYF; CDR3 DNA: TGTGCCAGCGTGCGGGAGGTGAGAGAGACCCAGTACTTC
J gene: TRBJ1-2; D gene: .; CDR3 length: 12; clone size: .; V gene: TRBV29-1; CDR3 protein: CSVEDRTVGYTF; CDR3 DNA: TGCAGCGTTGAAGATCGAACGGTCGGCTACACCTTC
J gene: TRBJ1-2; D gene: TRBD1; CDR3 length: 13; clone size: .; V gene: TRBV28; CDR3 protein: CASSPDREYGYTF; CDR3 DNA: TGTGCCAGCAGTCCCGACAGGGAATATGGCTACACCTTC
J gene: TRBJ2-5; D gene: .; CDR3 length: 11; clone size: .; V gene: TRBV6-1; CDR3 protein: CASSEGETQYF; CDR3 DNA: TGTGCCAGCAGTGAGGGGGAGACCCAGTACTTC
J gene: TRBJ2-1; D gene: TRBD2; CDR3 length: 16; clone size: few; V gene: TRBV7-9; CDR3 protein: CASSLAGLAAGNEQFF; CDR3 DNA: TGTGCCAGCAGCTTAGCGGGACTAGCGGCGGGGAATGAGCAGTTCTTC
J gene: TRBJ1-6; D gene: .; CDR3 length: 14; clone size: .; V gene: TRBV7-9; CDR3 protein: CADYEPSYNSPLHF; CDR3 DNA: TGTGCCGACTATGAACCCTCCTATAATTCACCCCTCCACTTT
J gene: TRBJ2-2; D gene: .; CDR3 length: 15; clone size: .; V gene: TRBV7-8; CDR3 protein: CASSLARVGTGELFF; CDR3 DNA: TGTGCCAGCAGCTTAGCCCGGGTGGGTACCGGGGAGCTGTTTTTT
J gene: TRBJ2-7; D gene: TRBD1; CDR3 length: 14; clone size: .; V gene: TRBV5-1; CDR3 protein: CASSPPSDRGEQYF; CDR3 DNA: TGCGCCAGCAGCCCCCCCTCGGACAGGGGCGAGCAGTACTTC
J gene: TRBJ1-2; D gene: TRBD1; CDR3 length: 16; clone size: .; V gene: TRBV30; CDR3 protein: CAWSVTRTGGGYGYTF; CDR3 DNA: TGTGCCTGGAGTGTAACCCGGACAGGGGGGGGCTATGGCTACACCTTC
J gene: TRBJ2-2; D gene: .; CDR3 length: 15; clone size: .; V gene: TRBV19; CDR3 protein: CASSSQGSLTGELFF; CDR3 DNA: TGTGCCAGTAGTTCCCAGGGAAGTTTAACCGGGGAGCTGTTTTTT
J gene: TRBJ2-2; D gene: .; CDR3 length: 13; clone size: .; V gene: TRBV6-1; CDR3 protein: CASREDSYGELFF; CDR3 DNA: TGTGCCAGCAGGGAAGACTCTTACGGGGAGCTGTTTTTT
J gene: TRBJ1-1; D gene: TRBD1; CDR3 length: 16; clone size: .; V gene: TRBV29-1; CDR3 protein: CSVDGVTGGVGTKAFF; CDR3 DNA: TGCAGCGTTGATGGGGTGACAGGGGGCGTGGGAACTAAAGCTTTCTTT
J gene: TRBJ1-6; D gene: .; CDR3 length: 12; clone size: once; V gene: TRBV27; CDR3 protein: CASSSLGSPLHF; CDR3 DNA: TGTGCCAGCAGTTCGCTCGGTTCACCCCTCCACTTT
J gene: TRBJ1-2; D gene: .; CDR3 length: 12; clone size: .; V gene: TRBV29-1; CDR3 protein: CSVEPLDYGYTF; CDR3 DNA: TGCAGCGTAGAACCCTTAGACTATGGCTACACCTTC
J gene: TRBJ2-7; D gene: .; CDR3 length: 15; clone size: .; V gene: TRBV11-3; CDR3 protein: CATDAVVGRGDEQYF; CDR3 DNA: TGTGCCACCGACGCAGTGGTGGGCAGGGGGGATGAGCAGTACTTC
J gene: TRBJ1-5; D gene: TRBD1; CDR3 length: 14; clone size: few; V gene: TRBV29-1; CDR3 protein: CSVAGTTQGQPQHF; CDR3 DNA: TGCAGCGTGGCCGGGACTACACAGGGGCAGCCCCAGCATTTT